This T cell receptor (beta chain) was sequenced during a study of OX40 agonist ivuxolimab in advanced cancers. Overall study context: In this cohort, patients received ivuxolimab, an agonistic anti-OX40 (CD134) antibody. Recorded diagnoses for dose-escalation patients were hepatocellular carcinoma, melanoma, renal cell or head and neck cancer.

Worth noting for this clone: The antigen is undetermined.

This CDR3 is 14 amino acids long. The germline V and J ends were trimmed by 7 bases and 0 bases, with 10 bases remaining between them. Germline CDR1 reads SGHAT; CDR2 reads FQNNGV. This table comes from immunoSEQ multiplex PCR, and its TCRdb copy is limited to in-frame clones, with some not included. Of roughly 64,000 clones listed, approximately 92% are singletons. Overall study results and limits: Expanded clones belonging to CD8+ T cells outnumbered, on average, those of CD4+.

The clonotype comes from an adult with an advanced solid tumor such as melanoma, head and neck, liver or kidney cancer. The V gene is TRBV11-2, the J gene TRBJ2-1, with D tentatively TRBD2 (6 bases). Sequenced material: CD4+ or CD8+ T cells sorted from blood, taken in a trial of the OX40 agonist ivuxolimab. CDR3 in amino acids: CASIGGSSYNEQFF. CDR3 in DNA: TGTGCCAGCATCGGGGGTAGCTCCTACAATGAGCAGTTCTTC. Full variable domain (remainder filled in from reference TRBV11-2 and TRBJ2-1): EAGVAQSPRYKIIEKRQSVAFWCNPISGHATLYWYQQILGQGPKLLIQFQNNGVVDDSQLPKDRFSAERLKGVDSTLKIQPAKLEDSAVYLCASIGGSSYNEQFFGPGTRLTVL.